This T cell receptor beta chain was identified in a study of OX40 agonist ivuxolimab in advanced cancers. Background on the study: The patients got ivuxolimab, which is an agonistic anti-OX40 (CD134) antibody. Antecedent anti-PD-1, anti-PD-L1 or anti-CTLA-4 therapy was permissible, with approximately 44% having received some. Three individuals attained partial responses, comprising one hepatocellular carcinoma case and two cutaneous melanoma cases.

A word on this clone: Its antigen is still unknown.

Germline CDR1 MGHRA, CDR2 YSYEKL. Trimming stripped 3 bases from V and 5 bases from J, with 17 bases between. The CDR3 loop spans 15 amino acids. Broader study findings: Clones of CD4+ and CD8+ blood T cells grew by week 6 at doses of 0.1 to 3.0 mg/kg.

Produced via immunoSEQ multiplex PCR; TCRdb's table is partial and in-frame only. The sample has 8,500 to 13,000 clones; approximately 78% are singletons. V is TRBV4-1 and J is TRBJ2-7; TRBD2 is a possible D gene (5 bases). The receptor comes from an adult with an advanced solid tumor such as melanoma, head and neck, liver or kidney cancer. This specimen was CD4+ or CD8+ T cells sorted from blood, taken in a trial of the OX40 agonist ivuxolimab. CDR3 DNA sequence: TGCGCCAGCAGCCAGGGCTCGGGTTCCGGGGACGAGCAGTACTTC. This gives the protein CASSQGSGSGDEQYF.